This T cell receptor beta chain was recovered during a study of T-cell memory formation after mild COVID-19. UMIs and sample barcodes were carried by the TCR alpha and TCR beta cDNA libraries that 5'RACE produced using constant-segment primers. In TCRdb, the 5' RACE reads were re-called with MiXCR into one record per CDR3 protein. This sample has tens of thousands of distinct CDR3 sequences, with around 15% found just once. This clonotype was detected many times. Its target is not known. CDR1 and CDR2 (germline): SGHTA, FQGNSA. The CDR3 loop spans 14 amino acids. The V end lost 2 bases, the J end lost 5 bases, and 10 bases lay between the germline ends. Study-level points and caveats: Some SARS-CoV-2-responding clones were already detected in memory before infection. Contracting CD4+ clones lay largely in CM and EM, with CD8+ ones residing in EMRA.

The chain links TRBV7-2 to TRBJ1-5; possible D gene TRBD1, 6 bases. Input material: PBMCs or a T cell subset sorted from them (not recorded which). The TCR comes from an adult who had mild COVID-19 (a few samples of this study predate the infection). Cell type and time point are not known. CDR3: CASSLRGAHQPQHF. The DNA of the CDR3 is TGTGCCAGCAGCTTAAGGGGGGCTCATCAGCCCCAGCATTTT.